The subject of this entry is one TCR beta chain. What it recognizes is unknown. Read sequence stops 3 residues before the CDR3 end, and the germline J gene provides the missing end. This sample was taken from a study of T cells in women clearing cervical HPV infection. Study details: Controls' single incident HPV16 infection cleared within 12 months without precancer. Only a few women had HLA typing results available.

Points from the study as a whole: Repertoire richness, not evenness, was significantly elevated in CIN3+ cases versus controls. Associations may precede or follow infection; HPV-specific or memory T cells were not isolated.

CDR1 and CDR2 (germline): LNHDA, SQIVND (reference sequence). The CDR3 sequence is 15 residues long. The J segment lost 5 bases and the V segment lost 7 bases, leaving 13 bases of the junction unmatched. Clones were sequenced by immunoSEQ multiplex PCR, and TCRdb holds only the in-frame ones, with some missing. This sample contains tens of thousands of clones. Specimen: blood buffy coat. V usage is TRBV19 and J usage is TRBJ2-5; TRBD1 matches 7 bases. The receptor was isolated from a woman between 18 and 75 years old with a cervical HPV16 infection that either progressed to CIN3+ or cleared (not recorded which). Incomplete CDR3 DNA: TGTGCCAGTAAAGGGTCGGCCCAGGGGGAGGAGACC. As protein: CASKGSAQGEET. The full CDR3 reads CASKGSAQGEETQYF.